This T cell receptor (beta chain) comes out of a study of tumor-infiltrating lymphocytes in localized non-small cell lung cancer. About the research overall: Resected tumor was paired with non-adjacent uninvolved lung from the same patient.

The V and J ends lost 2 bases and 0 bases respectively, with 11 bases between them. The V gene's germline CDR1 is MNHNY and CDR2 SVGAGI (reference sequence). This CDR3 is built from 16 residues. Here immunoSEQ multiplex PCR was the method, and the copy in TCRdb shows in-frame clones only, minus some. The data hold around 23,000 clones, with just under 75% observed a single time. The chain is built from TRBV6-6 and TRBJ1-5; D may be TRBD1 (5 bases). The sequence derives from a human donor with non-small cell lung cancer. Material: lung tumor tissue. CDR3 loop: CASSYRTFYSNQPQHF. The DNA of the CDR3 is TGTGCCAGCAGTTACCGGACATTTTATAGCAATCAGCCCCAGCATTTT.